These 7 T cell receptor beta chains originate from one sample sequenced in a study of blood T cell repertoires in COVID-19. Libraries were prepared by immunoSEQ multiplex PCR; TCRdb keeps only in-frame clonotypes and omits some of them. Found here are about 210,000 clones, around 80% of them singletons; the top ten hold approximately 12%. The material sequenced was peripheral blood. Every receptor here comes from a woman in her forties with acute or convalescent COVID-19.

The chain combines TRBV3-1 (or the pseudogene TRBV3-2) with TRBJ2-3; TRBD2 aligns across 10 bases. J lost 6 bases, V lost 4 bases, and 7 bases had no gene match. Per the germline V gene, CDR1 is LGHDT and CDR2 is YNNKEL (reference sequence). CDR3 size: 15 residues. CDR3 sequence: CASSPRTSGLDTQYF. The CDR3 nucleotides read TGTGCCAGCAGCCCCAGGACTAGCGGCCTCGATACGCAGTATTTT.

V is TRBV20-1 and J is TRBJ2-1; D remains ambiguous. CDR1 is DFQATT and CDR2 is SNEGSKA in the germline V gene (reference sequence). V gave up 3 bases and J gave up 0 bases, with 12 bases separating them. The CDR3 totals 15 residues. This chain's CDR3 is CSASSPTSSYNEQFF. The CDR3 region has the DNA TGCAGTGCTAGTTCCCCTACGAGCTCCTACAATGAGCAGTTCTTC.

In DNA form, the CDR3 reads TGTGCCTGGAGTGGGGGGCGAGAGGGCTACACCTTC. It yields the protein CAWSGGREGYTF. The rearrangement joins TRBV30 to TRBJ1-2; possible D gene TRBD1, 6 bases. The germline V gene encodes CDR1 GTSNPN and CDR2 SVGIG (reference sequence). The CDR3 consists of 12 residues. Trimming removed 1 base at V and 8 bases at J, with 11 bases between.

The chain combines TRBV11-3 with TRBJ2-3; maybe TRBD1 (7 bases). Germline V gene sequence: CDR1 SGHNT, CDR2 YENEEA. V shed 5 bases and J shed 6 bases, with 18 bases lying between them. The length of the CDR3 is 15 residues. The CDR3 DNA is TGTGCCAGCAGCCCAGGGGGGCTGAACACGGATACGCAGTATTTT. Its protein product is CASSPGGLNTDTQYF.

The V and J genes are TRBV29-1 and TRBJ1-2; D call uncertain. Trimming stripped 4 bases from V and 2 bases from J, with 8 bases between. This CDR3 is 12 amino acids long. The V gene's germline CDR1 is SQVTM and CDR2 ANQGSEA. CDR3 region: CSVGVSNYGYTF. The CDR3 DNA reads as TGCAGCGTTGGTGTTTCGAACTATGGCTACACCTTC.

This clone was observed a handful of times. This chain connects TRBV3-1 (or the pseudogene TRBV3-2) to TRBJ2-7; 7 bases align to TRBD1. J gave up 3 bases and V 1 base, and 3 bases lay outside the gene matches. CDR1 LGHDT and CDR2 YNNKEL come from the germline V gene (reference sequence). The CDR3 runs to 14 residues. CDR3 sequence reads: CASSQGQGDYEQYF. The CDR3 region has the DNA TGTGCCAGCAGCCAAGGACAGGGAGACTACGAGCAGTACTTC.

This chain links TRBV20-1 with TRBJ2-1; 9 bases are shared with TRBD1. V was pared by 3 bases and J by 13 bases, with 16 bases of the junction left unmatched. The CDR3 has 15 residues. From germline, CDR1 is DFQATT and CDR2 SNEGSKA (reference sequence). The CDR3: CSASRGEWGQGNQFF. The CDR3 DNA reads TGCAGTGCTAGTAGAGGGGAGTGGGGACAGGGTAACCAGTTCTTC.